This T cell receptor beta chain originates from a study of shared clonotypes between healthy human individuals. About the study: Donors were a couple of women and a few men aged 18 to 49. Per donor, three plates held CD4 naive cells, three held CD4 memory, two held CD8 naive and one held CD8 memory.

The CDR3 has 14 amino acids. Germline values: CDR1 LNHDA, CDR2 SQIVND (reference sequence). V was clipped by 3 bases and J by 4 bases, with 10 bases between them. Profiled with immunoSEQ multiplex PCR; TCRdb holds only in-frame clones, not every one. The data show roughly 2.2 million clones, more than 85% seen once. Study-wide results and caveats: Memory subsets generally showed smaller estimated richness than naive subsets did.

Donors, without exception, were Caucasian adults residing in Nashville, Tennessee. In regard to this clone: The antigen is unknown.

Sequenced: naive CD4+ T cells from PBMCs. Subset specified: CD45RA+ positively selected. The rearrangement links TRBV19 to TRBJ1-5; a weak D match, TRBD1 (6 bases). The TCR originated in a man between 18 and 35 years old in good health. Some clones in this sample may be carry-over from other donors' samples. CDR3 bases: TGTGCCAGTAGTATGATTAGGGGGAATCAGCCCCAGCATTTT. This translates into CASSMIRGNQPQHF.